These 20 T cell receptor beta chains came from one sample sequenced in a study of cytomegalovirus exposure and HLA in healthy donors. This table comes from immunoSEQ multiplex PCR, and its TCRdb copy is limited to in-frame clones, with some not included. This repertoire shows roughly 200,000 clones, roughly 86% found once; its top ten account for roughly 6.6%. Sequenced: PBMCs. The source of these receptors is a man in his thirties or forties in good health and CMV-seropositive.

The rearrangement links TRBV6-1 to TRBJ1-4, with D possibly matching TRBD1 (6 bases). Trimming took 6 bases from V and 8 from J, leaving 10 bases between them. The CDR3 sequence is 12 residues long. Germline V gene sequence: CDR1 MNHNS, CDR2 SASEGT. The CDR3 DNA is TGTGCCAGCAGACAGGGTGGCGAAAAACTGTTTTTT. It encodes CASRQGGEKLFF.

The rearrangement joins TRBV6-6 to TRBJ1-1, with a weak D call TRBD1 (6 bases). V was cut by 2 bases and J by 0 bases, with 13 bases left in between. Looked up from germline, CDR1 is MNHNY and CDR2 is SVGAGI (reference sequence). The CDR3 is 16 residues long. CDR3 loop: CASSYIMGAMNTEAFF. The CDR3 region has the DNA TGTGCCAGCAGTTACATTATGGGGGCGATGAACACTGAAGCTTTCTTT.

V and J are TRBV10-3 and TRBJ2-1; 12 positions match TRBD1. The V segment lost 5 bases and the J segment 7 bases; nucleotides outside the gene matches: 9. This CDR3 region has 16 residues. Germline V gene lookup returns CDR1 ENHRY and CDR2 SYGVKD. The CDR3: CAISNTGTGGSNEQFF. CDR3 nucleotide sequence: TGTGCCATCAGTAATACCGGGACAGGGGGCTCAAATGAGCAGTTCTTC.

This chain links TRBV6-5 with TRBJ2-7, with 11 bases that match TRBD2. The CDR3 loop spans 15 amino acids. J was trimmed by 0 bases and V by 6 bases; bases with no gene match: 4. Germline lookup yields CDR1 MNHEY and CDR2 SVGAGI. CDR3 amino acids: CASSLTSGGSYEQYF. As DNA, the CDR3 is TGTGCCAGCAGCCTTACTAGCGGGGGCTCCTACGAGCAGTACTTC.

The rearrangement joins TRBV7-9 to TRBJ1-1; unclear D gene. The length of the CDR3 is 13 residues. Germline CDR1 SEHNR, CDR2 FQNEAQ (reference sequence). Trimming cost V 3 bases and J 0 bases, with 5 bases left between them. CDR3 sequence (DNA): TGTGCCAGCAGCTTTGCAATGAACACTGAAGCTTTCTTT. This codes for CASSFAMNTEAFF.

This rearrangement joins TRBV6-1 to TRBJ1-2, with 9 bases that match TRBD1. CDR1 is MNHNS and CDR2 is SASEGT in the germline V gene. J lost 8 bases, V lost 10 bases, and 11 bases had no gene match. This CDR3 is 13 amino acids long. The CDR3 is CATHPGTGTGYTF. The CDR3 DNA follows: TGTGCCACCCATCCCGGGACAGGGACCGGCTACACCTTC.

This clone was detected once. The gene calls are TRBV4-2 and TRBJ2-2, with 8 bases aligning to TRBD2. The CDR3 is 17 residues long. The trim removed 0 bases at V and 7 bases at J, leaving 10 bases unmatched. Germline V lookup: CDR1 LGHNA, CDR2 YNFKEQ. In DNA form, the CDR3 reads TGTGCCAGCAGCCAAGAATTCTCCAGCGGGAGAATCGGGGAGCTGTTTTTT. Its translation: CASSQEFSSGRIGELFF.

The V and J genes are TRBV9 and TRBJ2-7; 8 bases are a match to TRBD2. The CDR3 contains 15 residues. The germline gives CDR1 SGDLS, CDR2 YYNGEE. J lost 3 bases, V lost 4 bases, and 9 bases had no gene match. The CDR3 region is CASSLSGSGNYEQYF. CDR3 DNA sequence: TGTGCCAGCAGCCTCAGCGGGAGTGGGAACTACGAGCAGTACTTC.

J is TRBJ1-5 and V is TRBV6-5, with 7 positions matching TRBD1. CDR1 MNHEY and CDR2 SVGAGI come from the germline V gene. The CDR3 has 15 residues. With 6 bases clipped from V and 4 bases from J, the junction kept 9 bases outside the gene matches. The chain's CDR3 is CASSRKGQRNQPQHF. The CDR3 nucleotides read TGTGCCAGCAGCCGGAAGGGACAGAGAAATCAGCCCCAGCATTTT.

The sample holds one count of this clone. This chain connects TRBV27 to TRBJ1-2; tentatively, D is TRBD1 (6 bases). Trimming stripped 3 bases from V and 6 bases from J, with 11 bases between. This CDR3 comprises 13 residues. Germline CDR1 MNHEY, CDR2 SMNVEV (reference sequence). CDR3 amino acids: CASSFGTRNGYTF. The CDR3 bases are TGTGCCAGCAGTTTCGGGACACGAAATGGCTACACCTTC.

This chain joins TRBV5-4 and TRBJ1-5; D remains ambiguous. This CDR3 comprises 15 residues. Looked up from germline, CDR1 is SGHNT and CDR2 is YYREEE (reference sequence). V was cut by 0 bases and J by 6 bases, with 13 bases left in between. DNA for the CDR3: TGTGCCAGCAGCTTGGATGGGCAGCGTAGTCAGCCCCAGCATTTT. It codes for CASSLDGQRSQPQHF.

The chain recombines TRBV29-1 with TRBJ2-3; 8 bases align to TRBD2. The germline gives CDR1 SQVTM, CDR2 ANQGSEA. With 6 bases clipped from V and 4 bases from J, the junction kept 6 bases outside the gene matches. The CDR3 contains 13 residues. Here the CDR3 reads CSVQSGSPDTQYF. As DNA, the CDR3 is TGCAGCGTACAAAGCGGGAGTCCAGATACGCAGTATTTT.

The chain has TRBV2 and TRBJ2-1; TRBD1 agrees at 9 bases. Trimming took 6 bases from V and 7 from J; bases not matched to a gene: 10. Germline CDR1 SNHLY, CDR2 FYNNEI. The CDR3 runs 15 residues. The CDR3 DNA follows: TGTGCCAGCAGCCACGGACAGGGGTTGAGGAATGAGCAGTTCTTC. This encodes CASSHGQGLRNEQFF. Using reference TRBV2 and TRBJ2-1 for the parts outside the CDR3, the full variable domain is EPEVTQTPSHQVTQMGQEVILRCVPISNHLYFYWYRQILGQKVEFLVSFYNNEISEKSEIFDDQFSVERPDGSNFTLKIRSTKLEDSAMYFCASSHGQGLRNEQFFGPGTRLTVL.

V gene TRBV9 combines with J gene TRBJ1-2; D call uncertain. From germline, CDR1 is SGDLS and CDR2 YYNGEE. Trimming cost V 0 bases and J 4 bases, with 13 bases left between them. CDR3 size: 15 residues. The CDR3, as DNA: TGTGCCAGCAGCGTAGCTGTCGCCCCCCTCTATGGCTACACCTTC. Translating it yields CASSVAVAPLYGYTF. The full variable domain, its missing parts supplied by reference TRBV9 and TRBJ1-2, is DSGVTQTPKHLITATGQRVTLRCSPRSGDLSVYWYQQSLDQGLQFLIQYYNGEERAKGNILERFSAQQFPDLHSELNLSSLELGDSALYFCASSVAVAPLYGYTFGSGTRLTVV.

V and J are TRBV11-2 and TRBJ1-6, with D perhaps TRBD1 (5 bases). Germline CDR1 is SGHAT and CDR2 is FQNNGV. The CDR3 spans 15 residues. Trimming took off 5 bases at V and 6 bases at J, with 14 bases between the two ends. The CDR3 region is CASSRDSLGNSPLHF. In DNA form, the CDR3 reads TGTGCCAGCAGCCGGGACTCACTCGGTAATTCACCCCTCCACTTT.

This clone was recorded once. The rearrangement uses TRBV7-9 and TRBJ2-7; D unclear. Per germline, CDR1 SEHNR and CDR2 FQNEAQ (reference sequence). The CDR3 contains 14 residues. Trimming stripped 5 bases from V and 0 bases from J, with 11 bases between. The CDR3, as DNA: TGTGCCAGCAGCCGGGTACTTAACTCCTACGAGCAGTACTTC. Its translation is CASSRVLNSYEQYF.

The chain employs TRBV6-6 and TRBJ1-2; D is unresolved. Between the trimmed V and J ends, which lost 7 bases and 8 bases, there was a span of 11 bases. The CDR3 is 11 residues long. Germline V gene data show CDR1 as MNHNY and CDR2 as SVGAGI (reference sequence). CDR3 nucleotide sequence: TGTGCCAGCACCCTAGGGTACGGCTACACCTTC. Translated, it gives CASTLGYGYTF.

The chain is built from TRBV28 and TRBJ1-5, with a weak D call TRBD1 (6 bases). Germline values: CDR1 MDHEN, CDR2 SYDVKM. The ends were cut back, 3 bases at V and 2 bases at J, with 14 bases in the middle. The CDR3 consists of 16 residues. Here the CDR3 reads CASSLAVGGRNQPQHF. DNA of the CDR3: TGTGCCAGCAGTTTGGCGGTGGGGGGCCGCAATCAGCCCCAGCATTTT.

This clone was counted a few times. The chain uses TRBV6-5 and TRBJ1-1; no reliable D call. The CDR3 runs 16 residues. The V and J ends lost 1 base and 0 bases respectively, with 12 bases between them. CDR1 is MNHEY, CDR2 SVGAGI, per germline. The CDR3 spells CASSYYRGGVNTEAFF. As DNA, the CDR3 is TGTGCCAGCAGTTACTACCGGGGAGGCGTGAACACTGAAGCTTTCTTT.

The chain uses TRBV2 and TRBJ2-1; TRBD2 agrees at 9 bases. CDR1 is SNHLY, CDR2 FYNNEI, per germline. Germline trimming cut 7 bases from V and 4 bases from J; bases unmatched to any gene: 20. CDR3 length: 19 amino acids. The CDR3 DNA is TGTGCCAGCACCAGGACTCGAAACAGGGCTAGCGGGGAGTACAATGAGCAGTTCTTC. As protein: CASTRTRNRASGEYNEQFF.